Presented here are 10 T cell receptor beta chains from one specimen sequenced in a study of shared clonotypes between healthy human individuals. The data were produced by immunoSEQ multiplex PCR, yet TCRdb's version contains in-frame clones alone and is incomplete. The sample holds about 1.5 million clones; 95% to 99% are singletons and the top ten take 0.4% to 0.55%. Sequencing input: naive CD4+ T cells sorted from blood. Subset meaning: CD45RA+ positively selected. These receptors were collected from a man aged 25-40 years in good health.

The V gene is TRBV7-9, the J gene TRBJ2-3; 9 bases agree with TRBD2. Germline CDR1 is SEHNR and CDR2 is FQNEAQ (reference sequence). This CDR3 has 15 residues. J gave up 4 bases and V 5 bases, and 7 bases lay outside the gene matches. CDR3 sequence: CASSPSGRIADTQYF. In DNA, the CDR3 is TGTGCCAGCAGCCCCAGCGGGAGGATCGCAGATACGCAGTATTTT. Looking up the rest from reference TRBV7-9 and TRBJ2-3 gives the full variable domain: DTGVSQNPRHKITKRGQNVTFRCDPISEHNRLYWYRQTLGQGPEFLTYFQNEAQLEKSRLLSDRFSAERPKGSFSTLEIQRTEQGDSAMYLCASSPSGRIADTQYFGPGTRLTVL.

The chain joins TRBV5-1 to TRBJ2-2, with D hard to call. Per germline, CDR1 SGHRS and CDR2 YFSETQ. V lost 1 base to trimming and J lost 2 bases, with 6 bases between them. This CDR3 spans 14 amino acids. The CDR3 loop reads CASSLNSNTGELFF. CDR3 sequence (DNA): TGCGCCAGCAGCTTGAACAGTAACACCGGGGAGCTGTTTTTT.

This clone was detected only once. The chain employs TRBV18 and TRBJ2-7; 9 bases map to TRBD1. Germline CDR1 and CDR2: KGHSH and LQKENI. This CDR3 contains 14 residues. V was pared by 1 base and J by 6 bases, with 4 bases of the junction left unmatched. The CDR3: CASSPLTGGGEQYF. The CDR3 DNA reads TGTGCCAGCTCACCACTGACAGGGGGGGGCGAGCAGTACTTC. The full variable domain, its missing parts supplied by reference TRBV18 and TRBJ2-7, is NAGVMQNPRHLVRRRGQEARLRCSPMKGHSHVYWYRQLPEEGLKFMVYLQKENIIDESGMPKERFSAEFPKEGPSILRIQQVVRGDSAAYFCASSPLTGGGEQYFGPGTRLTVT.

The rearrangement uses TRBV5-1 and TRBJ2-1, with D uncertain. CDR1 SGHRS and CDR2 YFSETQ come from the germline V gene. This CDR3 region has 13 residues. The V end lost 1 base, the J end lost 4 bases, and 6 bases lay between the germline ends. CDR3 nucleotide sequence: TGCGCCAGCAGCTTGATGAGGTACAATGAGCAGTTCTTC. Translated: CASSLMRYNEQFF. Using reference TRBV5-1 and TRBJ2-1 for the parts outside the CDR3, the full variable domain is KAGVTQTPRYLIKTRGQQVTLSCSPISGHRSVSWYQQTPGQGLQFLFEYFSETQRNKGNFPGRFSGRQFSNSRSEMNVSTLELGDSALYLCASSLMRYNEQFFGPGTRLTVL.

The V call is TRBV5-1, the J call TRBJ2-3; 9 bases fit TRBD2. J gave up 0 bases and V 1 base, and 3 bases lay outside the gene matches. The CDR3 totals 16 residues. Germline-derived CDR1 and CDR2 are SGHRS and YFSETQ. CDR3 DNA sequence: TGCGCCAGCAGCTTGATTACTAGCGGGAGCACAGATACGCAGTATTTT. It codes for CASSLITSGSTDTQYF.

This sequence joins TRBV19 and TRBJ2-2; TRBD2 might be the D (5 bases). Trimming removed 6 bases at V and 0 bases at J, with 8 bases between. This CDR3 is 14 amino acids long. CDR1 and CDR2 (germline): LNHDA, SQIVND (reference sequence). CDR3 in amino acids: CASRGLANTGELFF. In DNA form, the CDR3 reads TGTGCCAGTAGAGGACTTGCGAACACCGGGGAGCTGTTTTTT. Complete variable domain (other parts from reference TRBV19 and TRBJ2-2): DGGITQSPKYLFRKEGQNVTLSCEQNLNHDAMYWYRQDPGQGLRLIYYSQIVNDFQKGDIAEGYSVSREKKESFPLTVTSAQKNPTAFYLCASRGLANTGELFFGEGSRLTVL.

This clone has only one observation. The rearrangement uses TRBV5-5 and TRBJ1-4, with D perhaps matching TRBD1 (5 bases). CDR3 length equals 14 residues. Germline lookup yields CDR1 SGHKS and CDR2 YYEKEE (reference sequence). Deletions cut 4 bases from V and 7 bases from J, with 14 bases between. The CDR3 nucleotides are TGTGCCAGCAGCAGGGAAAGGGGTAGTGAAAAACTGTTTTTT. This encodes CASSRERGSEKLFF.

CDR3 residues: CASSQKQDGNYGYTF. The CDR3 nucleotides are TGTGCCAGTAGTCAAAAACAGGATGGTAACTATGGCTACACCTTC. The gene calls are TRBV19 and TRBJ1-2, with TRBD1 as a possible D gene (5 bases). V lost 5 bases and J lost 1, with 14 bases in between. The CDR3 is 15 amino acids. Germline assignment: CDR1 LNHDA and CDR2 SQIVND (reference sequence).

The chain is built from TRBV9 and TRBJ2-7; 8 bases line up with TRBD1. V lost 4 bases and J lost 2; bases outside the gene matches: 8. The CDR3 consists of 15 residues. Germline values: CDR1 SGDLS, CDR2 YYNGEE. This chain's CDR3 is CASSPRGQGTYEQYF. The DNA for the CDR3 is TGTGCCAGCAGCCCCCGAGGACAGGGTACCTACGAGCAGTACTTC.

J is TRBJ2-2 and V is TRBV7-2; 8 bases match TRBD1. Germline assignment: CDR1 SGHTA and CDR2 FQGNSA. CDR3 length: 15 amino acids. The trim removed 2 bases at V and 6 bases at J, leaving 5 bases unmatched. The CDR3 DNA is TGTGCCAGCAGCTTAAGGGCAGGGGGCGCCGGGGAGCTGTTTTTT. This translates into CASSLRAGGAGELFF.